The 11 T cell receptor beta chains listed next were all sequenced from one sample in a study of blood T cells in healthy people across ages. The authors ran a second PCR of about 7 to 12 cycles using a sample-barcoded 5' primer and a J-beta primer mix. TCRdb used MiXCR to reprocess the 5' RACE reads, holding one entry per CDR3 protein. This sample yields approximately 770,000 distinct CDR3 sequences, of which about 62% are seen a single time; roughly 22% belongs to the top ten. The sequenced sample was blood. Receptor source: a man aged 25 to 45 in good health.

This clonotype was detected once. The CDR3 reads CASSQDRGAGGGEQFF. The DNA of the CDR3 is TGCGCCAGCAGCCAAGATCGAGGAGCGGGAGGGGGAGAGCAGTTCTTC. The chain is built from TRBV4-3 and TRBJ2-1; 10 bases fit TRBD2. V dropped 0 bases and J dropped 10; count of bases not matched to a gene: 9. CDR1 and CDR2 from the germline V gene are LGHNA and YSLEER. The CDR3 extends over 16 amino acids.

This chain uses TRBV12-3 or TRBV12-4 with TRBJ2-5; D remains unclear. CDR3 length: 13 amino acids. V was clipped by 6 bases and J by 3 bases, with 11 bases between them. For the CDR3, the DNA is TGTGCCAGCAGGCGTAACATGGAAGAGACCCAGTACTTC. It translates to CASRRNMEETQYF.

V gene TRBV11-2 combines with J gene TRBJ2-4; D is tentatively TRBD1 or TRBD2 (6 bases each). The V gene lost 5 bases and the J gene lost 0 bases, with 17 bases spanning the gap. The CDR3 totals 17 residues. CDR1 and CDR2 from the germline V gene are SGHAT and FQNNGV. This chain's CDR3 is CASSLRGVGAAKNIQYF. The CDR3 nucleotides read TGTGCCAGCAGCCTAAGGGGGGTGGGCGCAGCCAAAAACATTCAGTACTTC.

This clonotype has at least ten counts. The V gene is TRBV28, the J gene TRBJ2-7, with 9 bases matching TRBD2. The CDR3 runs to 13 residues. Germline V gene data show CDR1 as MDHEN and CDR2 as SYDVKM. V shed 4 bases and J 5 bases; nucleotides not matched to a gene: 3. CDR3 bases: TGTGCCAGCAGTTCGGCGGGGGGGCACGAGCAGTACTTC. It codes for CASSSAGGHEQYF.

The rearrangement links TRBV27 to TRBJ2-5, with 8 bases matching TRBD1. This CDR3 has 15 amino acids. With 6 bases clipped from V and 3 bases from J, the junction kept 9 bases outside the gene matches. Germline V lookup: CDR1 MNHEY, CDR2 SMNVEV (reference sequence). The CDR3 sequence: CASSPLDRVKETQYF. The DNA for the CDR3 is TGTGCCAGCAGCCCTCTGGACAGGGTGAAAGAGACCCAGTACTTC.

The chain joins TRBV21-1 to TRBJ2-5; no check of the table's D call, TRBD2, against the DNA was made. TRBV21-1 is given as a pseudogene. The CDR3 consists of 19 residues. CDR3 coding DNA: TGTGCCAGCAGTGGGCTGGGGCAGGACCCTCTGAGGACTCAAGAGACCCAGTACTTC. It yields the protein CASSGLGQDPLRTQETQYF.

V gene TRBV28 combines with J gene TRBJ1-1, with a weak D call TRBD1 (6 bases). Trimming cost V 3 bases and J 4 bases, with 12 bases left between them. The CDR3 has 14 residues. Germline lookup yields CDR1 MDHEN and CDR2 SYDVKM. CDR3: CASSLEQGVTEAFF. CDR3 bases: TGTGCCAGCAGTTTGGAACAGGGAGTCACTGAAGCTTTCTTT.

The genes are TRBV20-1 and TRBJ2-7; D not resolved. CDR3 length: 13 residues. The V gene's germline CDR1 is DFQATT and CDR2 SNEGSKA (reference sequence). Deletions cut 5 bases from V and 0 bases from J, with 11 bases between. This chain's CDR3 is CSAGQMGSYEQYF. The CDR3 DNA is TGCAGTGCTGGCCAGATGGGCTCCTACGAGCAGTACTTC.

This clonotype was recorded a few times. The J gene is TRBJ1-2, the V gene TRBV4-2, with a tentative D call TRBD1 (5 bases). Germline assignment: CDR1 LGHNA and CDR2 YNFKEQ. The CDR3 contains 12 residues. The ends were cut back, 8 bases at V and 4 bases at J, with 11 bases in the middle. CDR3 in amino acids: CASQDTVYGYTF. The CDR3 DNA reads as TGTGCCAGCCAGGACACGGTCTATGGCTACACCTTC.

This chain joins TRBV15 and TRBJ1-2; possibly TRBD1 for D (5 bases). The CDR3 runs to 16 residues. V lost 3 bases and J 2 bases, leaving 16 bases between the germline ends. CDR1 and CDR2 (germline): LNHNV, YYDKDF (reference sequence). The CDR3 DNA sequence: TGTGCCACCAGCAGGCTAACAGGAGGCCCGAACTATGGCTACACCTTC. Protein sequence: CATSRLTGGPNYGYTF. Filled out from reference TRBV15 and TRBJ1-2, the complete variable domain reads DAMVIQNPRYQVTQFGKPVTLSCSQTLNHNVMYWYQQKSSQAPKLLFHYYDKDFNNEADTPDNFQSRRPNTSFCFLDIRSPGLGDTAMYLCATSRLTGGPNYGYTFGSGTRLTVV.

The chain carries TRBV11-2 and TRBJ2-4; unclear D gene. V was clipped by 2 bases and J by 0 bases, with 11 bases between them. Germline values: CDR1 SGHAT, CDR2 FQNNGV. The CDR3 has 16 residues. This chain's CDR3 is CASSLRGAIAKNIQYF. CDR3 sequence (DNA): TGTGCCAGCAGCTTACGCGGAGCGATAGCCAAAAACATTCAGTACTTC.